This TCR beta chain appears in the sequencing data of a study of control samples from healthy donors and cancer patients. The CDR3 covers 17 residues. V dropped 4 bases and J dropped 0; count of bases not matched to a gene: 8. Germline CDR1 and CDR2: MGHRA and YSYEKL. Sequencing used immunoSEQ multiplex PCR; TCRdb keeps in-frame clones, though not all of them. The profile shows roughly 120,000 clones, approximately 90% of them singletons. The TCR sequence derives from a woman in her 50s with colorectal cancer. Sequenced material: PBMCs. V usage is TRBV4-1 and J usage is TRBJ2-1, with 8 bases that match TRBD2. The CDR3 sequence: CASSLESGSGSYNEQFF. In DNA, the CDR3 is TGCGCCAGCAGCCTGGAAAGCGGGAGTGGCTCCTACAATGAGCAGTTCTTC.